The clone carrying this TCR beta chain was counted at least ten times. The antigen remains unidentified. Via MiXCR, TCRdb re-called the RACE reads, giving one row per CDR3 protein. The sample records some 100,000 distinct CDR3 sequences, 7.5% to 10% being singletons. Time point given: patch test 2, 6 weeks after DPC sensitization. Treatment given: therapeutic diphenylcyclopropenone sensitization with weekly scalp DPC. The data are from a study of human T cells and chemical hapten exposure. Study information: Chiefly female patients presented with alopecia areata, totalis or universalis. Study-wide findings and caveats: Patch test scores rose with PT1 expanded TCR counts, a positive correlation.

Germline loops: CDR1 DFQATT, CDR2 SNEGSKA (reference sequence). This CDR3 spans 10 amino acids. Trimming removed 6 bases at V and 0 bases at J, with 2 bases between. The sequence came from a woman aged 40 to 50 with alopecia areata. Some clones in this sample may be carry-over from other donors' samples. Source: whole blood, taken in connection with sensitization to the hapten diphenylcyclopropenone (DPC). The chain couples TRBV20-1 to TRBJ1-1; D remains unclear. In nucleotides, the CDR3 is TGCAGTGCCCTGAACACTGAAGCTTTCTTT. Amino acids: CSALNTEAFF.